These 22 T cell receptor beta chains were all obtained from the same sample, sequenced in a study of blood T cells in healthy people across ages. Primed by a sample-barcoded 5' primer and a J-beta primer mix, a second PCR proceeded for 7 to 11 cycles. TCRdb reanalysed the 5' RACE reads using MiXCR and keeps one entry per CDR3 protein. The table lists about 1,400,000 distinct CDR3 sequences, approximately 59% of them singletons. Sequencing was performed on blood. The receptor source for this set is a man between 18 and 35 years old in good health.

V usage is TRBV5-1 and J usage is TRBJ2-1; the D call may be TRBD1 or TRBD2 (5 bases each). Germline lookup yields CDR1 SGHRS and CDR2 YFSETQ. The CDR3 extends over 14 amino acids. Trimming pared 4 bases from V and 5 bases from J, leaving 13 bases between. The CDR3 bases are TGCGCCAGCAGCGAGGGGAACACACACAATGAGCAGTTCTTC. It is translated as CASSEGNTHNEQFF.

The sample holds one count of this clonotype. This chain uses TRBV5-5 with TRBJ1-6, with D maybe TRBD1 (6 bases). The germline gives CDR1 SGHKS, CDR2 YYEKEE (reference sequence). V lost 0 bases to trimming and J lost 2 bases, with 6 bases between them. This CDR3 has 15 amino acids. DNA for the CDR3: TGTGCCAGCAGCTTGGAGGGGGCCTATAATTCACCCCTCCACTTT. Its translation is CASSLEGAYNSPLHF.

The chain joins TRBV27 to TRBJ1-2; 9 nucleotides line up with TRBD1. V trimming: 2 bases; J trimming: 8 bases; junction bases outside the gene matches: 3. In germline, CDR1 is MNHEY, CDR2 SMNVEV (reference sequence). This CDR3 comprises 13 residues. CDR3 coding DNA: TGTGCCAGCAGTTTAAACAGGGGGCAAGGCTACACCTTC. This sequence encodes CASSLNRGQGYTF.

The chain couples TRBV6-1 to TRBJ2-3; maybe TRBD2 (6 bases). V lost 8 bases to trimming and J lost 0 bases, with 9 bases between them. Per the germline V gene, CDR1 is MNHNS and CDR2 is SASEGT. CDR3 length equals 13 residues. CDR3 nucleotide sequence: TGTGCCAGCGTTGCGGGAAGCACAGATACGCAGTATTTT. This sequence encodes CASVAGSTDTQYF.

The rearrangement joins TRBV20-1 to TRBJ2-5, with TRBD2 matching over 9 bases. V shed 1 base and J 7 bases; nucleotides not matched to a gene: 7. From germline, CDR1 is DFQATT and CDR2 SNEGSKA (reference sequence). This CDR3 contains 14 residues. Here the CDR3 reads CSARARLAVGTQYF. CDR3 nucleotides: TGCAGTGCTAGAGCACGACTAGCGGTAGGGACCCAGTACTTC.

The CDR3 nucleotides are TGTGCCAGCAGTACTCTGCCGAGGACAGGGTCTGGCTACACCTTC. Residues: CASSTLPRTGSGYTF. This chain uses TRBV6-5 with TRBJ1-2; 8 bases map to TRBD1. CDR1 MNHEY and CDR2 SVGAGI come from the germline V gene. V trimming: 5 bases; J trimming: 7 bases; junction bases outside the gene matches: 12. The CDR3 covers 15 residues.

The CDR3 is CASSQDRSWSSTTQYF. CDR3 DNA: TGTGCCAGCAGCCAAGATCGCAGTTGGTCCTCCACGACCCAGTACTTC. The genes are TRBV3-1 and TRBJ2-5; D uncertain. CDR1 and CDR2 from the germline V gene are LGHDT and YNNKEL (reference sequence). Trimming shortened V by 0 bases and J by 7 bases, and 18 bases separated the two germline ends. This CDR3 is 16 amino acids long.

A few counts support this clonotype. V and J are TRBV7-6 and TRBJ2-5; no definite D call. V lost 5 bases to trimming and J lost 6 bases, with 13 bases between them. Germline CDR1 SGHVS, CDR2 FNYEAQ. This CDR3 contains 13 residues. In DNA, the CDR3 is TGTGCCAGCAGCGCCCTAACGGAGAAGACCCAGTACTTC. Its protein product is CASSALTEKTQYF.

This sequence joins TRBV6-4 and TRBJ2-2; D unresolved. The CDR3 sequence is 13 residues long. Trimming pared 1 base from V and 4 bases from J, leaving 4 bases between. CDR1 is MRHNA, CDR2 SNTAGT, per germline. The CDR3 DNA reads TGTGCCAGCAGTGACTTTGGCACCGGGGAGCTGTTTTTT. Its protein product is CASSDFGTGELFF.

The chain combines TRBV12-3 or TRBV12-4 with TRBJ1-2; D remains unclear. V lost 2 bases and J 7 bases, leaving 11 bases between the germline ends. The CDR3 length is 13 residues. The CDR3 DNA is TGTGCCAGCAGTTTATTTGGAGAGGCTGGCTACACCTTC. Protein: CASSLFGEAGYTF.

With respect to this clonotype: A junction boundary mismatches the germline segment, possibly from a read error. The rearrangement joins TRBV4-1 to TRBJ1-2; no clear D gene. This CDR3 is built from 15 residues. Germline CDR1 reads MGHRA; CDR2 reads YSYEKL. The chain's CDR3 is CASSPGKRNNYGYTF. The CDR3 DNA follows: TGCGCAAGCAGCCCCGGGAAGAGGAATAACTATGGCTACACCTTC.

The chain uses TRBV7-9 and TRBJ2-1; 9 bases are shared with TRBD2. The V and J ends lost 4 bases and 8 bases, in that order; junction bases with no gene match: 3. The CDR3 contains 13 residues. Germline values: CDR1 SEHNR, CDR2 FQNEAQ (reference sequence). The CDR3 DNA is TGTGCCAGCAGCTCAGTAGCGGGAGATGAGCAGTTCTTC. It is translated as CASSSVAGDEQFF.

This clonotype turned up a few times. This chain uses TRBV10-2 with TRBJ2-4; 8 positions match TRBD1. With V trimmed by 4 bases and J by 3 bases, 11 bases remained unmatched. CDR3 length: 17 residues. Germline V lookup: CDR1 WSHSY, CDR2 SAAADI. For the CDR3, the DNA is TGCGCCAGCAGTGTGTCCCACCCAGGGGGCGGCAAAAACATTCAGTACTTC. Translating it yields CASSVSHPGGGKNIQYF.

This clonotype has more than one count but fewer than ten. The gene calls are TRBV29-1 and TRBJ2-7; a weak D match, TRBD2 (6 bases). Germline-derived CDR1 and CDR2 are SQVTM and ANQGSEA. The CDR3 runs to 12 residues. V was pared by 7 bases and J by 10 bases, with 20 bases between. CDR3 residues: CSDRDFIEPQYF. CDR3 DNA: TGCAGCGACCGGGACTTTATAGAACCCCAGTACTTC.

This clonotype was observed a handful of times. CDR3 region: CASSPAGTRSGYNEQFF. CDR3 in DNA: TGTGCCAGCTCCCCAGCGGGAACACGATCGGGGTACAATGAGCAGTTCTTC. This sequence joins TRBV27 and TRBJ2-1, with 7 bases matching TRBD2. CDR1 is MNHEY and CDR2 is SMNVEV in the germline V gene (reference sequence). The V segment lost 8 bases and the J segment 4 bases; nucleotides outside the gene matches: 17. CDR3 length: 17 residues.

The rearrangement uses TRBV30 and TRBJ1-3, with D hard to call. V was pared by 4 bases and J by 4 bases, with 8 bases between. The CDR3 totals 12 residues. Germline CDR1 reads GTSNPN; CDR2 reads SVGIG (reference sequence). The CDR3: CAWITDGNTIYF. The CDR3 nucleotides are TGTGCCTGGATAACAGACGGAAACACCATATATTTT.

In its sample, this clonotype was seen a few times. CDR3 bases: TGCGCCAGCAGCCAAGATAGAACGGGGGGCGGGTTACCCGGGGAGCTGTTTTTT. This sequence encodes CASSQDRTGGGLPGELFF. This chain uses TRBV4-3 with TRBJ2-2; D perhaps matches TRBD2 (7 bases). Trimming left V 0 bases short and J 6 bases short, with 20 bases between. CDR1 and CDR2 from the germline V gene are LGHNA and YSLEER. The CDR3 spans 18 residues.

A few counts support this clonotype. V gene TRBV20-1 combines with J gene TRBJ2-7; 10 bases map to TRBD1. The ends lost 6 bases at V and 5 bases at J; junction bases unmatched: 16. CDR1 and CDR2 (germline): DFQATT, SNEGSKA (reference sequence). The CDR3 has 16 amino acids. The CDR3 here is CSAKIGQGVFVDEQYF. CDR3 nucleotide sequence: TGCAGTGCAAAAATTGGACAGGGGGTTTTCGTTGACGAGCAGTACTTC.

The rearrangement uses TRBV7-2 and TRBJ2-7; D not resolved. In germline, CDR1 is SGHTA, CDR2 FQGNSA. The CDR3 sequence is 15 residues long. V was cut by 5 bases and J by 4 bases, with 18 bases left in between. The DNA of the CDR3 is TGTGCCAGCAGCCCTCAGGCAGGCGGCCTTTACGAGCAGTACTTC. Protein: CASSPQAGGLYEQYF.

The V gene is TRBV25-1, the J gene TRBJ1-6, with TRBD1 identical over 7 bases. The CDR3 extends over 15 amino acids. Germline loops: CDR1 MGHDK, CDR2 SYGVNS. Trimming at V came to 4 bases and at J to 7 bases, leaving 7 bases not matched to a gene. The CDR3 region has the DNA TGTGCCAGCAGTGCCCCGACAGGGCCGAATTCACCCCTCCACTTT. Translated, it gives CASSAPTGPNSPLHF.

V and J are TRBV7-2 and TRBJ2-1; D gene unclear. V was cut by 2 bases and J by 10 bases, with 9 bases left in between. The CDR3 totals 12 residues. Germline-derived CDR1 and CDR2 are SGHTA and FQGNSA. The CDR3: CASSLWPLEQFF. DNA for the CDR3: TGTGCCAGCAGCTTATGGCCCCTGGAGCAGTTCTTC.

V gene TRBV20-1 combines with J gene TRBJ2-5; 8 bases fit TRBD2. V was pared by 1 base and J by 5 bases, with 6 bases of the junction left unmatched. There are 14 residues in the CDR3. Germline CDR1 is DFQATT and CDR2 is SNEGSKA (reference sequence). CDR3 DNA: TGCAGTGCTAGAGTACCGGGACTAGGGGAGACCCAGTACTTC. It specifies CSARVPGLGETQYF.